This T cell receptor (beta chain) originates from a study of shared T cell receptors in the human thymus. This clone showed up just a few times. Germline CDR1 is SGHRS and CDR2 is YFSETQ. V was clipped by 4 bases and J by 5 bases; unmatched bases: 10. This CDR3 spans 15 amino acids. Some clones are missing from TCRdb's copy, which holds only in-frame ones; the method was immunoSEQ multiplex PCR. The table shows about 540,000 clones, with about 84% occurring only once. The same sample was also used in a study of human thymus T cells. That report notes: Congenital heart defects were the reason for the corrective surgery that the donors, healthy Finnish infants, were having. Usage of V and J genes appeared biased in thymic and blood repertoires. A high degree of thymic repertoire overlap among unrelated individuals was reported in related research.

This sequence was found in a boy younger than two with a congenital heart defect. The sample comprised thymocytes. This chain joins TRBV5-1 and TRBJ2-7, with TRBD1 identical over 9 bases. This chain's CDR3 is CASSRQDRGDDEQYF. CDR3 sequence (DNA): TGCGCCAGCAGCAGACAGGACAGGGGTGATGACGAGCAGTACTTC.